Listed below are T cell receptor beta chains from one sample, sequenced in a study of vaccination and CD4 T cells after COVID-19. No antigen is known for these receptors. Each CDR3 protein is one row after TCRdb ran MiXCR on the PCR reads. This table holds several thousand distinct CDR3 sequences, approximately 16% found once. The sequencing sample was made of CD4+ T cells from blood, cultured in vitro. These receptors all stem from a human donor who had recovered from COVID-19. CDR3s include the opening cysteine and the closing phenylalanine or tryptophan. Fields, in order: J gene, V gene, D gene, clone size, CDR3 DNA, CDR3 protein. The D gene is left open where the match is weak. Rows give clone size only sometimes, using once, few, many, or a class for an expanded clone.

TRBJ2-3	TRBV6-2/TRBV6-3	NA	medium-sized	TGTGCCAGCAAAGACTGGGGAACAGATACGCAGTATTTT	CASKDWGTDTQYF
TRBJ2-1	TRBV7-3	TRBD1	few	TGTGCCAGCAGCGTGGACAGGGGGGGCTACAATGAGCAGTTCTTC	CASSVDRGGYNEQFF
TRBJ2-7	TRBV2	NA	medium-sized	TGTGCCAGCAGTCCGGGACAACGACGCTACGAGCAGTACTTC	CASSPGQRRYEQYF
TRBJ1-5	TRBV7-4	NA	medium-sized	TGTGCCAGCAGCCGACCGGGTCAGCCCCAGCATTTT	CASSRPGQPQHF
TRBJ1-4	TRBV6-1	NA	NA	TGTGCCAGCAGTGACAGGGGTGGTGAAAAACTGTTTTTT	CASSDRGGEKLFF
TRBJ1-1	TRBV7-9	NA	large	TGTGCCAGCAGCCCCCCACAGAGGAACACTGAAGCTTTCTTT	CASSPPQRNTEAFF
TRBJ2-1	TRBV20-1	TRBD2	few	TGCAGTGCTCCCCCCAAGCGGGGGCCGGAAGGTTACAATGAGCAGTTCTTC	CSAPPKRGPEGYNEQFF
TRBJ1-1	TRBV5-1	NA	few	TGCGCCAGCAGCCCCGGGGGGGGGACGGACACTGAAGCTTTCTTT	CASSPGGGTDTEAFF
TRBJ2-5	TRBV6-5	NA	NA	TGTGCCAGCAGTTACTCGTGGGGTAACGGGGGAGAGACCCAGTACTTC	CASSYSWGNGGETQYF
TRBJ1-4	TRBV30	NA	NA	TGTGCCTGGACTTCAATGGGGGGCTTTGAAAAACTGTTTTTT	CAWTSMGGFEKLFF
TRBJ2-3	TRBV12-3/TRBV12-4	NA	few	TGTGCCAGCAGCCAATGGGGCCTCACAGATACGCAGTATTTT	CASSQWGLTDTQYF
TRBJ2-2	TRBV20-1	TRBD1	medium-sized	TGCAGTGCTCCACGGACAGGGGGAGTGACCGGGGAGCTGTTTTTT	CSAPRTGGVTGELFF
TRBJ2-2	TRBV5-1	NA	few	TGCGCCAGCAGCTACGGGGGGAACACCGGGGAGCTGTTTTTT	CASSYGGNTGELFF
TRBJ2-1	TRBV24-1	TRBD2	NA	TGTGCCACCAGTGATGCTCGGGGGGAAGAGCAGTTCTTC	CATSDARGEEQFF
TRBJ1-2	TRBV12-3/TRBV12-4	NA	few	TGTGCCAGCAGCCCGACTCTCCAGGGCTATGGCTACACCTTC	CASSPTLQGYGYTF
TRBJ2-3	TRBV12-3/TRBV12-4	TRBD2	few	TGTGCCAGCAGTTTAGGTAGAATAGGACTAGCGGTGACAGATACGCAGTATTTT	CASSLGRIGLAVTDTQYF
TRBJ2-7	TRBV18	TRBD1	NA	TGTGCCAGCTCACCACCAGGGACAGGGGGAGAGCAGTACTTC	CASSPPGTGGEQYF
TRBJ2-7	TRBV10-3	TRBD2	few	TGTGCCATCAGTGAGGTGCTAGCGGGGCCTCGCTCCTACGAGCAGTACTTC	CAISEVLAGPRSYEQYF
TRBJ2-2	TRBV19	TRBD1	few	TGTGCCAGTAGTAGGGACAGGGCAGCCGGGGAGCTGTTTTTT	CASSRDRAAGELFF
TRBJ1-2	TRBV2	NA	medium-sized	TGTGCCAGCAGTCAGATGTCGGGGACTTATGGCTACACCTTC	CASSQMSGTYGYTF
TRBJ1-3	TRBV5-1	NA	NA	TGCGCCAGCAGCTCCAGCAGCTCTGGAAACACCATATATTTT	CASSSSSSGNTIYF
TRBJ2-5	TRBV5-4	NA	medium-sized	TGTGCCAGCAGCTTGGAGGTGGGGATCCAAGAGACCCAGTACTTC	CASSLEVGIQETQYF
TRBJ2-4	TRBV24-1	NA	few	TGTGCCACCAGTGATTTGCATAGAGGAGGCGGAATGGCCAAAAACATTCAGTACTTC	CATSDLHRGGGMAKNIQYF
TRBJ1-1	TRBV6-1	NA	NA	TGTGCCAGCGAAACACAAGCGAACACTGAAGCTTTCTTT	CASETQANTEAFF
TRBJ2-2	TRBV5-1	NA	NA	TGCGCCAGCAGCTTGGGCTCGGGACCGAACACCGGGGAGCTGTTTTTT	CASSLGSGPNTGELFF
TRBJ1-1	TRBV6-4	NA	medium-sized	TGTGCCAGCAGCCCAGAAGGGGGAAACACTGAAGCTTTCTTT	CASSPEGGNTEAFF
TRBJ2-5	TRBV20-1	TRBD2	medium-sized	TGCAGTGCTCTCCCGACTAGCCCGGCGGGGGAGACCCAGTACTTC	CSALPTSPAGETQYF
TRBJ1-1	TRBV20-1	NA	NA	TGCAGTGGTCAGGGACACATGAACACTGAAGCTTTCTTT	CSGQGHMNTEAFF
TRBJ1-5	TRBV12-5	NA	few	TGTGCTAGTGGTTTGACAGGGTGGCAGCCCCAGCATTTT	CASGLTGWQPQHF
TRBJ2-7	TRBV20-1	TRBD2	few	TGCAGTGCTAGTTCGGCTAGCGGGGGTTCCTACGAGCAGTACTTC	CSASSASGGSYEQYF
TRBJ1-4	TRBV25-1	NA	NA	TGTGCCAGCAGTGGATCACAGACAACTAATGAAAAACTGTTTTTT	CASSGSQTTNEKLFF
TRBJ2-7	TRBV18	NA	NA	TGTGCCAGCTCACCTACATCAGGGGACGAGCAGTACTTC	CASSPTSGDEQYF
TRBJ1-4	TRBV5-1	NA	few	TGCGCCAGCAGCCCGGGGGCAGGGGACGTGGCTAATGAAAAACTGTTTTTT	CASSPGAGDVANEKLFF
TRBJ2-5	TRBV12-5	TRBD1	large	TGTGCTAGTGGACCTCCGACAGGGGAAGAGACCCAGTACTTC	CASGPPTGEETQYF
TRBJ1-2	TRBV10-3	NA	NA	TGTGCCATCAGGGGGCGGGATATGGGTGGCTACACCTTC	CAIRGRDMGGYTF
TRBJ1-2	TRBV20-1	NA	NA	TGCAGTGCTAGAGTCACCACGGGACTCACCTATGGCTACACCTTC	CSARVTTGLTYGYTF
TRBJ2-3	TRBV7-2	TRBD2	medium-sized	TGTGCCAGCAGCCTCCAGCGGGGGAGGACAGATACGCAGTATTTT	CASSLQRGRTDTQYF
TRBJ1-2	TRBV20-1	NA	NA	TGCAGTGCTAGAGAACCCAGTGGTCTTGGCTACACCTTC	CSAREPSGLGYTF